The 20 T cell receptor beta chains presented below share a single source sample, sequenced in a study of T cells in pancreatic ductal adenocarcinoma. Clones were sequenced by immunoSEQ multiplex PCR, and TCRdb holds only the in-frame ones, with some missing. The repertoire consists of about 12,000 clones, with 86% occurring once and the leading ten covering roughly 18%. Surgery without prior neoadjuvant therapy was the treatment of the selected pancreatic ductal adenocarcinoma patients. Sample: PBMCs. These receptors were collected from a human donor with pancreatic ductal adenocarcinoma.

This clone has more than one count but fewer than ten. The rearrangement links TRBV10-3 to TRBJ2-7; TRBD1 agrees at 7 bases. The CDR3 sequence is 13 residues long. Germline trimming cut 6 bases from V and 2 bases from J; bases unmatched to any gene: 4. The V gene's germline CDR1 is ENHRY and CDR2 SYGVKD. The DNA for the CDR3 is TGTGCCATCAGGTGGGGACAGCCCTACGAGCAGTACTTC. This sequence encodes CAIRWGQPYEQYF.

This clone has only a few counts. The chain employs TRBV7-9 and TRBJ2-3, with D unclear. Per the germline V gene, CDR1 is SEHNR and CDR2 is FQNEAQ (reference sequence). Trimming cost V 2 bases and J 4 bases, with 4 bases left between them. The CDR3 length is 12 residues. CDR3 sequence reads: CASSLSSDTQYF. In DNA, the CDR3 is TGTGCCAGCAGCTTAAGTTCAGATACGCAGTATTTT. Together with reference TRBV7-9 and TRBJ2-3, the CDR3 gives the full variable domain: DTGVSQNPRHKITKRGQNVTFRCDPISEHNRLYWYRQTLGQGPEFLTYFQNEAQLEKSRLLSDRFSAERPKGSFSTLEIQRTEQGDSAMYLCASSLSSDTQYFGPGTRLTVL.

This chain joins TRBV4-2 and TRBJ1-1; perhaps TRBD1 as D (6 bases). The germline gives CDR1 LGHNA, CDR2 YNFKEQ. Trimming pared 1 base from V and 4 bases from J, leaving 10 bases between. CDR3 length: 14 amino acids. CDR3 protein: CASSQVQGTTEAFF. The CDR3 nucleotides read TGTGCCAGCAGCCAAGTGCAGGGGACCACTGAAGCTTTCTTT.

This rearrangement joins TRBV7-9 to TRBJ2-1; no definite D call. In germline, CDR1 is SEHNR, CDR2 FQNEAQ (reference sequence). The CDR3 loop spans 12 amino acids. The V gene lost 2 bases and the J gene lost 5 bases, with 4 bases spanning the gap. The DNA for the CDR3 is TGTGCCAGCAGCTTATTGAACAATGAGCAGTTCTTC. Its protein is CASSLLNNEQFF.

This clone showed up just a few times. J is TRBJ1-1 and V is TRBV6-5; D is undetermined. V was cut by 6 bases and J by 2 bases, with 10 bases left in between. Germline CDR1 is MNHEY and CDR2 is SVGAGI. CDR3 size: 13 residues. This chain's CDR3 is CASRGMGNTEAFF. The CDR3 bases are TGTGCCAGCAGAGGGATGGGTAACACTGAAGCTTTCTTT.

This sequence joins TRBV9 and TRBJ2-2, with D possibly being TRBD2 (6 bases). The germline V gene has CDR1 SGDLS and CDR2 YYNGEE. Deletions cut 0 bases from V and 0 bases from J, with 9 bases between. The CDR3 covers 16 residues. The CDR3 region is CASSVVPGANTGELFF. As DNA, the CDR3 is TGTGCCAGCAGCGTAGTCCCGGGGGCGAACACCGGGGAGCTGTTTTTT.

This clone came up a few times. J is TRBJ2-7 and V is TRBV5-1, with TRBD1 matching 7 bases. CDR1 and CDR2 from the germline V gene are SGHRS and YFSETQ. V trimming: 3 bases; J trimming: 5 bases; junction bases outside the gene matches: 5. The length of the CDR3 is 13 residues. CDR3 loop: CASSYGGQNEQYF. The CDR3 bases are TGCGCCAGCAGCTATGGGGGACAGAACGAGCAGTACTTC.

V is TRBV6-1 and J is TRBJ2-2; D may correspond to TRBD1 or TRBD2 (5 bases each). The CDR3 has 14 amino acids. In germline, CDR1 is MNHNS, CDR2 SASEGT. The germline V and J ends were trimmed by 5 bases and 3 bases, with 10 bases remaining between them. The CDR3 sequence: CASSSGTHTGELFF. CDR3 nucleotide sequence: TGTGCCAGCAGTTCCGGGACCCACACCGGGGAGCTGTTTTTT.

J is TRBJ2-6 and V is TRBV18; unclear D gene. CDR1 is KGHSH, CDR2 LQKENI, per germline. The V end was cut by 4 bases, the J end by 2 bases, with 6 bases between. The CDR3 loop spans 14 amino acids. In nucleotides, the CDR3 is TGTGCCAGCTCACAAGGAGCTGGGGCCAACGTCCTGACTTTC. Translated, it gives CASSQGAGANVLTF.

The chain uses TRBV14 and TRBJ1-3; the D gene is possibly TRBD1 (6 bases). Germline CDR1 reads SGHDN; CDR2 reads FVKESK. The ends were cut back, 5 bases at V and 4 bases at J, with 12 bases in the middle. The CDR3 loop spans 14 amino acids. In DNA form, the CDR3 reads TGTGCCAGCAGCTTACAGGGACTCGGAAACACCATATATTTT. Protein sequence: CASSLQGLGNTIYF.

This clone was seen only once. J is TRBJ2-2 and V is TRBV28; possible D gene TRBD2, 5 bases. CDR1 is MDHEN, CDR2 SYDVKM, per germline. The ends were cut back, 6 bases at V and 5 bases at J, with 19 bases in the middle. The CDR3 runs to 16 residues. The CDR3 protein is CASSALKDSKTGELFF. CDR3 nucleotide sequence: TGTGCCAGCAGCGCTCTGAAGGACTCCAAAACCGGGGAGCTGTTTTTT.

The V and J genes are TRBV30 and TRBJ2-7; 8 nucleotides match TRBD2. The CDR3 extends over 17 amino acids. J was trimmed by 2 bases and V by 3 bases; bases with no gene match: 15. The germline V gene has CDR1 GTSNPN and CDR2 SVGIG (reference sequence). This chain's CDR3 is CAWSERRGVTATYEQYF. CDR3 DNA: TGTGCCTGGAGCGAACGGCGGGGGGTAACGGCAACCTACGAGCAGTACTTC.

The genes are TRBV19 and TRBJ2-2; 7 bases are shared with TRBD1. Germline V gives CDR1 LNHDA, CDR2 SQIVND (reference sequence). This CDR3 is built from 14 residues. After removal of 7 bases from V and 4 bases from J, the junction contained 6 bases not matched to a gene. CDR3 sequence: CASNRQGSTGELFF. The CDR3 region has the DNA TGTGCCAGTAACCGACAGGGTTCCACCGGGGAGCTGTTTTTT.

V and J are TRBV9 and TRBJ2-7; 14 bases are shared with TRBD2. The CDR3 covers 15 residues. Germline V gives CDR1 SGDLS, CDR2 YYNGEE. J gave up 7 bases and V 3 bases, and 6 bases lay outside the gene matches. The chain's CDR3 is CASSAGTSGRNEQYF. The CDR3 DNA reads TGTGCCAGCAGCGCTGGGACTAGCGGGAGAAATGAGCAGTACTTC. Full variable domain (rest looked up from reference TRBV9 and TRBJ2-7): DSGVTQTPKHLITATGQRVTLRCSPRSGDLSVYWYQQSLDQGLQFLIQYYNGEERAKGNILERFSAQQFPDLHSELNLSSLELGDSALYFCASSAGTSGRNEQYFGPGTRLTVT.

V and J are TRBV5-4 and TRBJ2-1, with 11 bases fitting TRBD1. The CDR3 covers 15 residues. Germline CDR1 and CDR2: SGHNT and YYREEE (reference sequence). Trimming cost V 4 bases and J 3 bases; bases outside gene matches: 3. The CDR3 nucleotides are TGTGCCAGCAGCAGGGGACAGGGGGTCTACAATGAGCAGTTCTTC. This encodes CASSRGQGVYNEQFF.

V gene TRBV19 combines with J gene TRBJ1-2, with 11 bases that match TRBD1. Trimming removed 8 bases from V and 3 bases from J; junction bases left unmatched: 20. There are 19 residues in the CDR3. The V gene's germline CDR1 is LNHDA and CDR2 SQIVND (reference sequence). CDR3 amino acids: CASFSTSVGTGGNDYGYTF. In DNA, the CDR3 is TGTGCCAGTTTCTCCACATCAGTGGGGACAGGGGGGAATGACTATGGCTACACCTTC.

In its sample, this clone was seen once. The chain recombines TRBV18 with TRBJ1-1, with D uncertain. Germline V gives CDR1 KGHSH, CDR2 LQKENI. The CDR3 loop spans 14 amino acids. V was cut by 5 bases and J by 6 bases, with 16 bases left in between. CDR3 loop: CASSYVRGWPEAFF. The CDR3 DNA sequence: TGTGCCAGCTCATACGTACGGGGTTGGCCTGAAGCTTTCTTT.

This clone was seen once. This chain joins TRBV6-5 and TRBJ1-2; no firm D call. The V gene lost 6 bases and the J gene lost 2 bases, with 13 bases spanning the gap. This CDR3 is built from 14 residues. CDR1 MNHEY and CDR2 SVGAGI come from the germline V gene. CDR3 coding DNA: TGTGCCAGCAGCTACAGAGGATCCAACTATGGCTACACCTTC. It encodes CASSYRGSNYGYTF.

The V and J genes are TRBV2 and TRBJ2-1, with D perhaps TRBD1 or TRBD2 (5 bases each). Trimming stripped 3 bases from V and 4 bases from J, with 7 bases between. The CDR3 spans 13 residues. CDR1 is SNHLY, CDR2 FYNNEI, per germline. The CDR3 DNA is TGTGCCAGCAGTGATTGGGGGTACAATGAGCAGTTCTTC. Translating it yields CASSDWGYNEQFF.

The rearrangement joins TRBV7-3 to TRBJ2-7; D remains unclear. Trimming left V 2 bases short and J 0 bases short, with 11 bases between. The CDR3 extends over 15 amino acids. Germline V gene data show CDR1 as SGHTA and CDR2 as FQGTGA. CDR3 residues: CASSLSPESSYEQYF. The CDR3 DNA sequence: TGTGCCAGCAGCTTATCCCCGGAGAGCTCCTACGAGCAGTACTTC.